Below, 2 T cell receptor beta chains from the same sample are listed, as sequenced in a study of neurological immune-mediated disorders. TCRdb redid the calling of the 5' RACE reads with MiXCR, one entry per CDR3 protein. The sample contains about 80,000 distinct CDR3 sequences, over 4.5% of which appear only once. Stated time point: longitudinal time-point 2. What was sequenced was PBMCs. These receptors all come from a woman aged 55-70 years with multiple sclerosis.

This clonotype was found many times. The rearrangement uses TRBV20-1 and TRBJ1-4; D gene uncertain. Germline V gene data show CDR1 as DFQATT and CDR2 as SNEGSKA (reference sequence). Trimming took off 0 bases at V and 2 bases at J, with 10 bases between the two ends. The CDR3 is 15 amino acids. The CDR3 is CSARDDGGTNEKLFF. The CDR3 bases are TGCAGTGCTAGAGATGATGGAGGGACTAATGAAAAACTGTTTTTT.

This clonotype was counted many times. The rearrangement links TRBV28 to TRBJ2-1; 13 bases line up with TRBD2. This CDR3 has 16 amino acids. The germline V gene encodes CDR1 MDHEN and CDR2 SYDVKM. J gave up 7 bases and V 6 bases, and 9 bases lay outside the gene matches. The CDR3 loop reads CASRRRTSGGANEQFF. CDR3 nucleotide sequence: TGTGCCAGCAGGCGCCGTACTAGCGGGGGGGCGAATGAGCAGTTCTTC.